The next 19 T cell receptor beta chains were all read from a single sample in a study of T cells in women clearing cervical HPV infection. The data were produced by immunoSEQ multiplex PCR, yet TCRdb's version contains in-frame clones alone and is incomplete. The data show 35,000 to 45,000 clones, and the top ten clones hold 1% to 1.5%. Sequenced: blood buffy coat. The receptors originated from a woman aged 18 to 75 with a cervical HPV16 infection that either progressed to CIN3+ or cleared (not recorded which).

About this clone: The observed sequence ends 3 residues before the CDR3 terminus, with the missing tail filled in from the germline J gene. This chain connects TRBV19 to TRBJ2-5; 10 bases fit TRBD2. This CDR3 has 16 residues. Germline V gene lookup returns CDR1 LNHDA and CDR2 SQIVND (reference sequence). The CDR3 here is CASTMSSGGRADTQYF. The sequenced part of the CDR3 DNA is TGTGCCAGTACCATGAGTAGCGGGGGGAGGGCAGATACC.

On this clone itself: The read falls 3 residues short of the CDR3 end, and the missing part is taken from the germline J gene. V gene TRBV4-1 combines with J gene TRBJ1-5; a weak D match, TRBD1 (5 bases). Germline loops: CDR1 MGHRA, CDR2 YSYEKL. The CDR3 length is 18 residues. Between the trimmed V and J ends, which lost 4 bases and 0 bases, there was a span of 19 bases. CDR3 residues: CASSPSRAGSYSNQPQHF. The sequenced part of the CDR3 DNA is TGCGCCAGCAGCCCGAGTAGGGCAGGGAGTTATAGCAATCAGCCC.

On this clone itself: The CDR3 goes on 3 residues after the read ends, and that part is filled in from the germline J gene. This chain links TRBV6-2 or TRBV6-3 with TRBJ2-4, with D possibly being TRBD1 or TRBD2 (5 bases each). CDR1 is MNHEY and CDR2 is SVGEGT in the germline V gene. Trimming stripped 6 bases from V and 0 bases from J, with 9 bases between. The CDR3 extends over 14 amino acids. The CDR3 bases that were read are TGTGCCAGCAGCAGAGGGGTAGCCAAAAACATT. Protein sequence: CASSRGVAKNI. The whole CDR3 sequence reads CASSRGVAKNIQYF.

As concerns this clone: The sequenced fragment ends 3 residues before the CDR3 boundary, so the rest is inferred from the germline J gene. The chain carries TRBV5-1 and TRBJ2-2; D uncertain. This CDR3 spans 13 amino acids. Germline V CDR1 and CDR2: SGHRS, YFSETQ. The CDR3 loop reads CASSPRPNEKLFF. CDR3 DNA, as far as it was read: TGCGCCAGCAGCCCCAGGCCTAATGAAAAG.

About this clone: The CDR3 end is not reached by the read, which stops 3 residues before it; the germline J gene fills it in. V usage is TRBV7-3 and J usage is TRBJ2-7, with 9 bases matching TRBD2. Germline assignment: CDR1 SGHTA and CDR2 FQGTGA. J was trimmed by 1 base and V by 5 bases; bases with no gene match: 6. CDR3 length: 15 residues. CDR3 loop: CASSPSGGHSYEQYF. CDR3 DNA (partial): TGTGCCAGCAGCCCAAGCGGGGGGCATTCCTACGAG.

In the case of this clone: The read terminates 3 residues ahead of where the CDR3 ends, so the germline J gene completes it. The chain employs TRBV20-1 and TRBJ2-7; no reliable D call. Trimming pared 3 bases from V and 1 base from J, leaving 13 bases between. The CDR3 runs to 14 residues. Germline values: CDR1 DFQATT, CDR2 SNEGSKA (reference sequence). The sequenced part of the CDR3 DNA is TGCAGTGCTAGTCCCCGTACTCTTTCCTACGAG. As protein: CSASPRTLSYE. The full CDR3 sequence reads CSASPRTLSYEQYF.

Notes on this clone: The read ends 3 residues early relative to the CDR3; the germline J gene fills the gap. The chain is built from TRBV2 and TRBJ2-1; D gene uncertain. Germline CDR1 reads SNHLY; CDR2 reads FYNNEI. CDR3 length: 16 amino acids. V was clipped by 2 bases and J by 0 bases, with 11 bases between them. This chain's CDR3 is CASSETPALSYNEQFF. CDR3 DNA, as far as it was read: TGTGCCAGCAGTGAAACGCCAGCGCTCTCCTACAATGAG.

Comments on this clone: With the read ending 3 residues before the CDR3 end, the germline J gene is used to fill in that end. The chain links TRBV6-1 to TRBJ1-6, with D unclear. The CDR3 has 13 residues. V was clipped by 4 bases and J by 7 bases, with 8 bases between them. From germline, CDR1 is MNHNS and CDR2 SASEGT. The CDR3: CASSARSNSPLHF. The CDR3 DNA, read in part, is TGTGCCAGCAGTGCACGGTCAAATTCACCC.

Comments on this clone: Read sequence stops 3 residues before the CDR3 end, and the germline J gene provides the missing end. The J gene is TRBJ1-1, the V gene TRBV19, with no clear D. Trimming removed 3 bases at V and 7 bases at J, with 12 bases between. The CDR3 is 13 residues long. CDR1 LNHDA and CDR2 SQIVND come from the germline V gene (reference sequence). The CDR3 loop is CASSIGTGFEAFF. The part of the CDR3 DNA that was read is TGTGCCAGTAGTATCGGTACCGGGTTTGAA.

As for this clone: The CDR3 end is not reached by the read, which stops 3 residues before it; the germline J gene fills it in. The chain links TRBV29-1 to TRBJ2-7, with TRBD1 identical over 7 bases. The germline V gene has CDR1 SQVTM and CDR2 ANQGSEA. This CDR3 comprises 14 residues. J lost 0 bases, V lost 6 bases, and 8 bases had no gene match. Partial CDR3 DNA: TGCAGCGTCACCACAGGGGTCACCTCCTACGAG. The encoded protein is CSVTTGVTSYE. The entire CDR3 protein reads CSVTTGVTSYEQYF.

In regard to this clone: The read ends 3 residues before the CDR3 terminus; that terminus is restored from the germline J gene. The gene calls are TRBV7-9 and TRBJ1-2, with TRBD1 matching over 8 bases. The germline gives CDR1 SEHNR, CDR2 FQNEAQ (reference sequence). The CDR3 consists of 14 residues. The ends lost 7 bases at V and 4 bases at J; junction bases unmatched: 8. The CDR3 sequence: CASKRTGQGYGYTF. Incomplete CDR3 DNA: TGTGCCAGCAAACGGACAGGGCAGGGCTATGGC.

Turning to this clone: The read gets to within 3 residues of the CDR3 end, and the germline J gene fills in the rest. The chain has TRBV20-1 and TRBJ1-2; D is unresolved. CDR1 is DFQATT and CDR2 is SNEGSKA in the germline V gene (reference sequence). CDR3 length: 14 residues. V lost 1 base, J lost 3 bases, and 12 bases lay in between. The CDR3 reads CSARAEGGDYGYTF. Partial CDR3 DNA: TGCAGTGCTAGAGCTGAAGGCGGAGACTATGGC.

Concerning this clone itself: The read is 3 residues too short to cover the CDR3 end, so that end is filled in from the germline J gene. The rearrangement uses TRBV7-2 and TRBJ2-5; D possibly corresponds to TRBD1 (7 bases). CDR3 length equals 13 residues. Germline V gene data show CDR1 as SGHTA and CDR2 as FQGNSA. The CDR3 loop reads CASTQSGGFTQYF. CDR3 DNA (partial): TGTGCCAGCACCCAATCAGGGGGGTTCACC.

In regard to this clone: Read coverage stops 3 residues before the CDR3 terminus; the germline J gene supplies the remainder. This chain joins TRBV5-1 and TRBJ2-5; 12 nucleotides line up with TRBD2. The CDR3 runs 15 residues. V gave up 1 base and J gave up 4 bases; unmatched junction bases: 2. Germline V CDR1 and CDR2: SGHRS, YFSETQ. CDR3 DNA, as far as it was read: TGCGCCAGCAGCTTGTGGACTAGCGGGGCAGAGACC. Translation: CASSLWTSGAET. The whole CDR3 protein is CASSLWTSGAETQYF.

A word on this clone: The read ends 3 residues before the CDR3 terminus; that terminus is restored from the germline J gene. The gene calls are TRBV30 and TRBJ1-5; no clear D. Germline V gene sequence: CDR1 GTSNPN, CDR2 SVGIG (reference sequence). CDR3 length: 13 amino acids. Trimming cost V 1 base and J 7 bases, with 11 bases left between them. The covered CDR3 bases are TGTGCCTGGAGTGCTCAGAACCACCAGCCC. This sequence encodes CAWSAQNHQP. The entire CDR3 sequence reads CAWSAQNHQPQHF.

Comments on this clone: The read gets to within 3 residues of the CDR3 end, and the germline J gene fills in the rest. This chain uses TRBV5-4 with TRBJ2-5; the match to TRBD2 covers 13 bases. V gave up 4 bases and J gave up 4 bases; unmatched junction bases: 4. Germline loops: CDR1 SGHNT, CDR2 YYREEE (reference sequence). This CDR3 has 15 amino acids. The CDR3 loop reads CASSRTSGSSETQYF. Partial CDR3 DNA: TGTGCCAGCAGCAGGACTAGCGGGAGTTCAGAGACC.

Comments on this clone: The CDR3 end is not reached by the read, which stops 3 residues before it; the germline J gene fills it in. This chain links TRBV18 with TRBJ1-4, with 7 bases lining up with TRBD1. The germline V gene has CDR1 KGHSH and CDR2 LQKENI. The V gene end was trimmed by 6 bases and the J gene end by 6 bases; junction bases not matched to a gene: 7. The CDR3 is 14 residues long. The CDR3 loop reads CASSDTGVDEKLFF. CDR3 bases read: TGTGCCAGCTCCGATACAGGGGTTGATGAAAAA. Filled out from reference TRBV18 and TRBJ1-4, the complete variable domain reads NAGVMQNPRHLVRRRGQEARLRCSPMKGHSHVYWYRQLPEEGLKFMVYLQKENIIDESGMPKERFSAEFPKEGPSILRIQQVVRGDSAAYFCASSDTGVDEKLFFGSGTQLSVL.

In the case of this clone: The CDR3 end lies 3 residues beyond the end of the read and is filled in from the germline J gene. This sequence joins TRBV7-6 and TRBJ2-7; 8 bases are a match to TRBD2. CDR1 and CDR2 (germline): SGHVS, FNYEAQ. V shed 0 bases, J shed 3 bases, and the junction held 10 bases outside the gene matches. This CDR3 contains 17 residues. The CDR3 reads CASSLAPFSGRGYEQYF. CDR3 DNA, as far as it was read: TGTGCCAGCAGCTTAGCCCCATTCAGCGGGAGAGGCTACGAG.

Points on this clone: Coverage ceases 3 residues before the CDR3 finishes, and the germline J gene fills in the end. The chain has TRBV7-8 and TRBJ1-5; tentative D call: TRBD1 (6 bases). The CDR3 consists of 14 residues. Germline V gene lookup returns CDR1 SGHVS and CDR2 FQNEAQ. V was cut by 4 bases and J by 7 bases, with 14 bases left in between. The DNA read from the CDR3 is TGTGCCAGCAGCTCCCGTCAGGGGACCCAGCCC. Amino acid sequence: CASSSRQGTQP. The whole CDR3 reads CASSSRQGTQPQHF. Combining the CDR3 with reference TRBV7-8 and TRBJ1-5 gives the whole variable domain GAGVSQSPRYKVAKRGQDVALRCDPISGHVSLFWYQQALGQGPEFLTYFQNEAQLDKSGLPSDRFFAERPEGSVSTLKIQRTQQEDSAVYLCASSSRQGTQPQHFGDGTRLSIL.